The 25 T cell receptor beta chains below come from one sample, sequenced in a study of blood T cell repertoires in COVID-19 (dated by TCRdb to the early 2020s). Library preparation used the immunoSEQ multiplex PCR assay. Here the immuneACCESS table is served through TCRdb, limited to in-frame sequences with V and J called. Missing clones are a known gap in these copies; in checked studies unresolved V genes cover under half, and the rest lacks a known reason. The sample profile shows approximately 210,000 clones; about 86% of them were found once. The top ten clonotypes cover approximately 0.75% of the sample. Sequenced: peripheral blood. The origin of the receptors is a woman in her 70s with acute or convalescent COVID-19.

The chain carries TRBV6-5 and TRBJ2-1; TRBD2 aligns across 13 bases. Germline values: CDR1 MNHEY, CDR2 SVGAGI. V was clipped by 7 bases and J by 7 bases; unmatched bases: 7. The CDR3 totals 15 residues. CDR3 in DNA: TGTGCCAGCACCGCACTAGCGGGAGGGTGGAATGAGCAGTTCTTC. It yields the protein CASTALAGGWNEQFF.

This clone came up once. V is TRBV7-2 and J is TRBJ1-1, with 8 bases that match TRBD1. Germline-derived CDR1 and CDR2 are SGHTA and FQGNSA. V gave up 4 bases and J gave up 3 bases; unmatched junction bases: 7. This CDR3 comprises 15 residues. In DNA, the CDR3 is TGTGCCAGCAGCTCTCCAGGGGGCTTGGACACTGAAGCTTTCTTT. Amino acids: CASSSPGGLDTEAFF.

V usage is TRBV2 and J usage is TRBJ2-7, with TRBD1 matching over 10 bases. Germline V gene lookup returns CDR1 SNHLY and CDR2 FYNNEI. The CDR3 runs to 15 residues. V lost 6 bases to trimming and J lost 3 bases; unmatched junction nucleotides: 8. CDR3: CASRTDGQGDYEQYF. Written as DNA, the CDR3 is TGTGCCAGCAGGACCGATGGACAGGGGGACTACGAGCAGTACTTC.

The J gene is TRBJ1-1, the V gene TRBV5-1; weak D call: TRBD1 (6 bases). The CDR3 has 14 residues. Germline V gene data show CDR1 as SGHRS and CDR2 as YFSETQ. The V end lost 3 bases, the J end lost 7 bases, and 16 bases lay between the germline ends. The CDR3 loop reads CASSSHRDTLEAFF. The CDR3 DNA is TGCGCCAGCAGCTCCCACCGGGACACTCTTGAAGCTTTCTTT.

J is TRBJ2-7 and V is TRBV2; no clear D gene. Germline lookup yields CDR1 SNHLY and CDR2 FYNNEI. The CDR3 is 12 amino acids. V lost 6 bases and J lost 5, with 11 bases in between. The CDR3 DNA follows: TGTGCCAGCAGACCAGACGGAGACGAGCAGTACTTC. Protein sequence: CASRPDGDEQYF. Using reference TRBV2 and TRBJ2-7 for the parts outside the CDR3, the full variable domain is EPEVTQTPSHQVTQMGQEVILRCVPISNHLYFYWYRQILGQKVEFLVSFYNNEISEKSEIFDDQFSVERPDGSNFTLKIRSTKLEDSAMYFCASRPDGDEQYFGPGTRLTVT.

The chain joins TRBV5-1 to TRBJ1-4; TRBD1 matches at 8 bases. From germline, CDR1 is SGHRS and CDR2 YFSETQ. V was clipped by 0 bases and J by 8 bases; unmatched bases: 3. The CDR3 spans 14 residues. The CDR3 DNA reads as TGCGCCAGCAGCTTGGAGGACAGGGACGAAAAACTGTTTTTT. Translation gives CASSLEDRDEKLFF.

The J gene is TRBJ2-7, the V gene TRBV6-5; perhaps TRBD2 as D (5 bases). V lost 6 bases to trimming and J lost 6 bases, with 21 bases between them. The CDR3 is 15 amino acids. Germline CDR1 and CDR2: MNHEY and SVGAGI. The DNA of the CDR3 is TGTGCCAGCAGGGCTGAAAACACAAGGACTGGCGAGCAGTACTTC. Translated, it gives CASRAENTRTGEQYF.

This clone was counted only a few times. The chain employs TRBV24-1 and TRBJ2-7, with D perhaps matching TRBD1 (5 bases). This CDR3 region has 14 residues. Germline CDR1 KGHDR, CDR2 SFDVKD. V lost 5 bases and J 5 bases, leaving 15 bases between the germline ends. Written as DNA, the CDR3 is TGTGCCACCAGTGTCAAAGACAGTGGGCACGAGCAGTACTTC. This gives the protein CATSVKDSGHEQYF.

The chain is built from TRBV5-6 and TRBJ1-6; no clear D gene. V was clipped by 2 bases and J by 9 bases, with 18 bases between them. The germline CDR1 and CDR2 sequences are SGHDT and YYEEEE. The CDR3 runs 16 residues. The CDR3 DNA is TGTGCCAGCAGCTTTGAACAGCTTATCAAGAGTTCACCCCTCCACTTT. Translating gives CASSFEQLIKSSPLHF. The full variable domain, in which reference TRBV5-6 and TRBJ1-6 provide the parts outside the CDR3, is DAGVTQSPTHLIKTRGQQVTLRCSPKSGHDTVSWYQQALGQGPQFIFQYYEEEERQRGNFPDRFSGHQFPNYSSELNVNALLLGDSALYLCASSFEQLIKSSPLHFGNGTRLTVT.

This chain joins TRBV15 and TRBJ1-4; D might be TRBD1 (5 bases). V was pared by 1 base and J by 3 bases, with 15 bases between. This CDR3 contains 17 residues. Germline values: CDR1 LNHNV, CDR2 YYDKDF (reference sequence). CDR3 protein: CATSRGGGDLANEKLFF. The DNA for the CDR3 is TGTGCCACCAGCAGAGGCGGCGGGGACTTGGCTAATGAAAAACTGTTTTTT. The full variable domain, in which reference TRBV15 and TRBJ1-4 provide the parts outside the CDR3, is DAMVIQNPRYQVTQFGKPVTLSCSQTLNHNVMYWYQQKSSQAPKLLFHYYDKDFNNEADTPDNFQSRRPNTSFCFLDIRSPGLGDTAMYLCATSRGGGDLANEKLFFGSGTQLSVL.

V and J are TRBV5-5 and TRBJ1-1; 9 bases align to TRBD1. From germline, CDR1 is SGHKS and CDR2 YYEKEE (reference sequence). Trimming removed 4 bases from V and 8 bases from J; junction bases left unmatched: 3. The CDR3 has 12 amino acids. The CDR3 region is CASSIGQGEAFF. The CDR3 DNA follows: TGTGCCAGCAGCATAGGACAGGGGGAAGCTTTCTTT.

The V call is TRBV6-2 or TRBV6-3, the J call TRBJ2-7; D uncertain. This CDR3 has 15 residues. Per germline, CDR1 MNHEY and CDR2 SVGEGT. Trimming took 5 bases from V and 2 from J, leaving 16 bases between them. CDR3 sequence: CASSLTRGRTYEQYF. The DNA of the CDR3 is TGTGCCAGCAGTCTTACCCGAGGAAGAACCTACGAGCAGTACTTC.

The genes are TRBV7-6 and TRBJ2-2; tentative D call: TRBD2 (5 bases). Trimming removed 5 bases at V and 5 bases at J, with 15 bases between. Germline V CDR1 and CDR2: SGHVS, FNYEAQ. The CDR3 sequence is 15 residues long. The CDR3 DNA follows: TGTGCCAGCAGCCCAACAGTGGGAGTAACCGGGGAGCTGTTTTTT. Encoded protein: CASSPTVGVTGELFF.

The J gene is TRBJ1-4, the V gene TRBV28, with D perhaps TRBD1 (5 bases). Trimming removed 4 bases at V and 3 bases at J, with 18 bases between. This CDR3 comprises 17 residues. The germline V gene has CDR1 MDHEN and CDR2 SYDVKM. DNA of the CDR3: TGTGCCAGCAGTTACCAGGGACTTTCAAGAGCTAATGAAAAACTGTTTTTT. Amino acid sequence: CASSYQGLSRANEKLFF.

The V and J genes are TRBV5-5 and TRBJ2-1, with D perhaps matching TRBD2 (6 bases). Germline V gene data show CDR1 as SGHKS and CDR2 as YYEKEE (reference sequence). V dropped 4 bases and J dropped 0 bases, with 17 bases sitting between them. The CDR3 covers 17 residues. CDR3 sequence (DNA): TGTGCCAGCAGCGGACGGGAGCGGCCGAGCTCCTACAATGAGCAGTTCTTC. Residues: CASSGRERPSSYNEQFF.

This clone was counted only a few times. CDR3 sequence: CASSQGFYGYTF. Here the CDR3 DNA reads TGTGCCAGCAGCCAGGGCTTCTATGGCTACACCTTC. This rearrangement joins TRBV3-1 (or the pseudogene TRBV3-2) to TRBJ1-2; the D is unclear. The V gene's germline CDR1 is LGHDT and CDR2 YNNKEL (reference sequence). V was pared by 3 bases and J by 4 bases, with 6 bases between. CDR3 length: 12 residues.

This sequence joins TRBV2 and TRBJ1-2, with 10 bases identical to TRBD1. The CDR3 runs to 15 residues. Germline V gives CDR1 SNHLY, CDR2 FYNNEI. V shed 0 bases, J shed 6 bases, and the junction held 4 bases outside the gene matches. In DNA, the CDR3 is TGTGCCAGCAGTGAAGCGCCAGGGACAGGGGATGGCTACACCTTC. This encodes CASSEAPGTGDGYTF.

This chain links TRBV7-9 with TRBJ1-4; the D is unclear. The CDR3 runs 15 residues. V lost 2 bases to trimming and J lost 4 bases, with 11 bases between them. The germline gives CDR1 SEHNR, CDR2 FQNEAQ (reference sequence). This chain's CDR3 is CASSLRGVFNEKLFF. The CDR3 coding sequence is TGTGCCAGCAGCTTACGCGGGGTTTTTAATGAAAAACTGTTTTTT.

This clone was seen more than once but under ten times. The chain uses TRBV5-4 and TRBJ2-7, with 8 bases fitting TRBD1. Trimming cost V 2 bases and J 0 bases; bases outside gene matches: 4. The CDR3 covers 15 residues. CDR1 is SGHNT and CDR2 is YYREEE in the germline V gene (reference sequence). This chain's CDR3 is CASSFPGTGSYEQYF. CDR3 coding DNA: TGTGCCAGCAGCTTCCCCGGGACAGGCTCCTACGAGCAGTACTTC. Full variable domain (missing parts from reference TRBV5-4 and TRBJ2-7): ETGVTQSPTHLIKTRGQQVTLRCSSQSGHNTVSWYQQALGQGPQFIFQYYREEENGRGNFPPRFSGLQFPNYSSELNVNALELDDSALYLCASSFPGTGSYEQYFGPGTRLTVT.

This chain uses TRBV9 with TRBJ1-4; D not resolved. V lost 3 bases and J lost 4, with 13 bases in between. This CDR3 has 15 residues. Germline assignment: CDR1 SGDLS and CDR2 YYNGEE. CDR3 coding DNA: TGTGCCAGCAGCGGAGGTACTTCGGTTAATGAAAAACTGTTTTTT. As protein: CASSGGTSVNEKLFF.

The CDR3 reads CASSQVAGLTPTDTQYF. Written as DNA, the CDR3 is TGTGCCAGCAGCCAAGTAGCCGGGTTAACCCCTACAGATACGCAGTATTTT. The chain combines TRBV14 with TRBJ2-3, with unresolved D. V was clipped by 1 base and J by 3 bases, with 17 bases between them. The CDR3 spans 17 residues. From germline, CDR1 is SGHDN and CDR2 FVKESK. Drawing the rest from reference TRBV14 and TRBJ2-3, the complete variable domain is EAGVTQFPSHSVIEKGQTVTLRCDPISGHDNLYWYRRVMGKEIKFLLHFVKESKQDESGMPNNRFLAERTGGTYSTLKVQPAELEDSGVYFCASSQVAGLTPTDTQYFGPGTRLTVL.

This clone has only one observation. The CDR3 protein is CASSQGHSATGELFF. In DNA form, the CDR3 reads TGTGCCAGCAGCCAAGGACACTCCGCCACCGGGGAGCTGTTTTTT. V is TRBV3-1 (or the pseudogene TRBV3-2) and J is TRBJ2-2; the D is unclear. The ends were cut back, 1 base at V and 4 bases at J, with 10 bases in the middle. The germline CDR1 and CDR2 sequences are LGHDT and YNNKEL (reference sequence). The CDR3 consists of 15 residues.

The chain joins TRBV5-1 to TRBJ2-6, with 8 bases matching TRBD1. CDR3 size: 12 residues. The germline V gene encodes CDR1 SGHRS and CDR2 YFSETQ. V lost 0 bases and J lost 15; bases outside the gene matches: 2. In nucleotides, the CDR3 is TGCGCCAGCAGCTTGGGGGACAGGACCCTGACTTTC. Translating it yields CASSLGDRTLTF.

CDR3: CASSQEIPGTGNSPLHF. The CDR3 coding sequence is TGCGCCAGCAGCCAAGAGATTCCCGGGACAGGGAATTCACCCCTCCACTTT. The chain recombines TRBV4-1 with TRBJ1-6, with 9 bases aligning to TRBD1. From germline, CDR1 is MGHRA and CDR2 YSYEKL. The length of the CDR3 is 17 residues. The trim removed 0 bases at V and 7 bases at J, leaving 7 bases unmatched.

CDR3 DNA: TGCGCCAGCAGCTTGGTACAGGGGGGTGAAGCTTTCTTT. As protein: CASSLVQGGEAFF. This chain connects TRBV5-1 to TRBJ1-1, with TRBD1 identical over 8 bases. Losses at the gene ends were 0 bases for V and 7 bases for J; bases not matched to a gene: 2. The CDR3 totals 13 residues. The germline V gene has CDR1 SGHRS and CDR2 YFSETQ.